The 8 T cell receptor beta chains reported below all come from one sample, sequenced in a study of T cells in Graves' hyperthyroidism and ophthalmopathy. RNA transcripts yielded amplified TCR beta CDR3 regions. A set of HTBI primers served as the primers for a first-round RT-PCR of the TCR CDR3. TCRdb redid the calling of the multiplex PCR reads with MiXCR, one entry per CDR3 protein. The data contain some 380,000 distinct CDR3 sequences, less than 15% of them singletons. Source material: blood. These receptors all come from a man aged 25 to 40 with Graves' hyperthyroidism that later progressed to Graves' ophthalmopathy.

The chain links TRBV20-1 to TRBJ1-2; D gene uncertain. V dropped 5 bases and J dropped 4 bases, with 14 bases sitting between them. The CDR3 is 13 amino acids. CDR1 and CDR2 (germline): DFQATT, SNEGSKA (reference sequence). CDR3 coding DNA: TGCAGTGCTCCCCAACCCAACAGCTATGGCTACACCTTC. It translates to CSAPQPNSYGYTF.

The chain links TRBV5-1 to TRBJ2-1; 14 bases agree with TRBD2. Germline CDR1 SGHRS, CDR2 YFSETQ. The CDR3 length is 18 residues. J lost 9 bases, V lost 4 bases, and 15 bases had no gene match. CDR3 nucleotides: TGCGCCAGCAGCCTGTGGACTAGCGGGGGGTCCTTCGACGGTGAGCAGTTCTTC. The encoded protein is CASSLWTSGGSFDGEQFF.

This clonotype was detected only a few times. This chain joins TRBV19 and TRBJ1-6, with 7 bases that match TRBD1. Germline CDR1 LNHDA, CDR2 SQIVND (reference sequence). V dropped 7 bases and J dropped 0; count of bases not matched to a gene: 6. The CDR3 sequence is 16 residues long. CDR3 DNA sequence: TGTGCCAGTAAGGGGGCATACAGCTCCTATAATTCACCCCTCCACTTT. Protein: CASKGAYSSYNSPLHF.

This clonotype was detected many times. This CDR3 reads CASSLYSGGSYEQYF. The CDR3 region has the DNA TGTGCCAGCAGCTTATACTCGGGCGGGAGCTACGAGCAGTACTTC. The chain combines TRBV7-6 with TRBJ2-7; 7 bases agree with TRBD2. V was clipped by 2 bases and J by 3 bases; unmatched bases: 7. This CDR3 is built from 15 residues. CDR1 is SGHVS and CDR2 is FNYEAQ in the germline V gene.

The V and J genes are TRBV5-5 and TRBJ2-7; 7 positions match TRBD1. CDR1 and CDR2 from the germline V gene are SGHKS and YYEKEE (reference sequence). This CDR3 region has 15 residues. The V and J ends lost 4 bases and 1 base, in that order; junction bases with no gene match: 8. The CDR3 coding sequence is TGTGCCAGCAGCGGATCTCAGGGACAGTCCTACGAGCAGTACTTC. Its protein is CASSGSQGQSYEQYF. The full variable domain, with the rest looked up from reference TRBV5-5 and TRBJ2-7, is DAGVTQSPTHLIKTRGQQVTLRCSPISGHKSVSWYQQVLGQGPQFIFQYYEKEERGRGNFPDRFSARQFPNYSSELNVNALLLGDSALYLCASSGSQGQSYEQYFGPGTRLTVT.

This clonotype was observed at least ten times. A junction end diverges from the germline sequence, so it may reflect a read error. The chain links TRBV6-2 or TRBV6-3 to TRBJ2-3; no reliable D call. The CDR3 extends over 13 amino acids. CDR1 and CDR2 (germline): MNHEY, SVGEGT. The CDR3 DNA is TGTGCCAGCAGTTACTTTCCCGGAGATACACAGTATTTT. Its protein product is CASSYFPGDTQYF.

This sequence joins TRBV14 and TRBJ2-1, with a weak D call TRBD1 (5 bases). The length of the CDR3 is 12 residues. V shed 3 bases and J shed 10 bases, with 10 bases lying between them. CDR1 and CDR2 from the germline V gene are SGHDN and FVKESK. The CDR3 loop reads CASSQANREQFF. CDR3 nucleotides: TGTGCCAGCAGCCAGGCCAACAGGGAGCAGTTCTTC.

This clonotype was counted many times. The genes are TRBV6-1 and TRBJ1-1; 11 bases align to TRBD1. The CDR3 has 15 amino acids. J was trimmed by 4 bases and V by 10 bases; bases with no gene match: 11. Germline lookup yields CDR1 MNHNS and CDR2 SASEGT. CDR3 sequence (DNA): TGTGCCATCCCCCAGTGGGGGACAGGGGGCACTGAAGCTTTCTTT. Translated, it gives CAIPQWGTGGTEAFF.